The 28 T cell receptor beta chains given below trace back to one sample, sequenced in a study of blood T cell repertoires in COVID-19. Assay used: immunoSEQ multiplex PCR; TCRdb lists only in-frame clones, some missing. The sample has about 14,000 clones, 75% to 85% seen once. The specimen was peripheral blood. The receptors stem from a woman between 45 and 60 years old with active or convalescent COVID-19.

J is TRBJ2-7 and V is TRBV4-2; 10 positions agree with TRBD1. This CDR3 has 15 amino acids. CDR1 LGHNA and CDR2 YNFKEQ come from the germline V gene. Trimming at V came to 5 bases and at J to 7 bases, leaving 11 bases not matched to a gene. The CDR3 DNA is TGTGCCAGCAGCAGAGCAGGGACAGGGGAGGAGGAGCAGTACTTC. This gives the protein CASSRAGTGEEEQYF.

The rearrangement uses TRBV6-5 and TRBJ1-6, with a possible D match to TRBD1 (5 bases). The CDR3 is 15 amino acids. Germline CDR1 and CDR2: MNHEY and SVGAGI. V was cut by 0 bases and J by 5 bases, with 8 bases left in between. The CDR3 coding sequence is TGTGCCAGCAGTTACTCAAACAGGAATAATTCACCCCTCCACTTT. It is translated as CASSYSNRNNSPLHF.

The chain combines TRBV4-2 with TRBJ2-7, with unresolved D. This CDR3 comprises 12 residues. Germline V gene lookup returns CDR1 LGHNA and CDR2 YNFKEQ. Trimming removed 3 bases at V and 1 base at J, with 4 bases between. In DNA form, the CDR3 reads TGTGCCAGCAGCCACGGGTCCTACGAGCAGTACTTC. Translated, it gives CASSHGSYEQYF.

The rearrangement links TRBV7-3 to TRBJ2-7; 8 bases agree with TRBD1. The ends lost 4 bases at V and 2 bases at J; junction bases unmatched: 4. This CDR3 is 14 amino acids long. Germline CDR1 SGHTA, CDR2 FQGTGA. Here the CDR3 DNA reads TGTGCCAGCAGCTCCCAGGACAGGGCCTACGAGCAGTACTTC. It encodes CASSSQDRAYEQYF.

This clone was counted a few times. V is TRBV28 and J is TRBJ1-4; 8 nucleotides match TRBD1. From germline, CDR1 is MDHEN and CDR2 SYDVKM. The trim removed 6 bases at V and 8 bases at J, leaving 11 bases unmatched. The CDR3 extends over 15 amino acids. In DNA, the CDR3 is TGTGCCAGCAGCTCAACCAGGACAGGGTTGGAAAAACTGTTTTTT. It specifies CASSSTRTGLEKLFF.

The chain carries TRBV5-1 and TRBJ1-2; D is possibly TRBD1 (6 bases). This CDR3 has 15 amino acids. Trimming removed 2 bases from V and 4 bases from J, with 15 bases in between. The germline gives CDR1 SGHRS, CDR2 YFSETQ. CDR3 amino acids: CASSFQGQQGYGYTF. In nucleotides, the CDR3 is TGCGCCAGCAGCTTTCAGGGACAACAAGGCTATGGCTACACCTTC. Based on the CDR3 plus reference TRBV5-1 and TRBJ1-2, the full variable domain is KAGVTQTPRYLIKTRGQQVTLSCSPISGHRSVSWYQQTPGQGLQFLFEYFSETQRNKGNFPGRFSGRQFSNSRSEMNVSTLELGDSALYLCASSFQGQQGYGYTFGSGTRLTVV.

Relative to its sample, this clone is hyperexpanded (1% or more). J is TRBJ2-1 and V is TRBV5-4; TRBD2 matches at 10 bases. This CDR3 is built from 17 residues. Per germline, CDR1 SGHNT and CDR2 YYREEE (reference sequence). The J segment lost 0 bases and the V segment lost 2 bases, leaving 5 bases of the junction unmatched. The CDR3 region has the DNA TGTGCCAGCAGCTTTCTAGCGGGGGCGAGCTCCTACAATGAGCAGTTCTTC. This encodes CASSFLAGASSYNEQFF.

The chain links TRBV6-5 to TRBJ1-4; perhaps TRBD1 as D (5 bases). The CDR3 has 16 residues. The V gene's germline CDR1 is MNHEY and CDR2 SVGAGI. V lost 4 bases and J lost 4, with 16 bases in between. The CDR3, as DNA: TGTGCCAGCAGTTTGAATTACAGGACCGATAATGAAAAACTGTTTTTT. Translated, it gives CASSLNYRTDNEKLFF.

The chain recombines TRBV29-1 with TRBJ2-7, with TRBD2 identical over 11 bases. J gave up 3 bases and V 0 bases, and 4 bases lay outside the gene matches. Looked up from germline, CDR1 is SQVTM and CDR2 is ANQGSEA. The CDR3 extends over 15 amino acids. CDR3 residues: CSVEDTSGGDYEQYF. The CDR3 nucleotides read TGCAGCGTTGAAGATACTAGCGGGGGAGACTACGAGCAGTACTTC.

This clone was detected only a few times. V gene TRBV29-1 combines with J gene TRBJ2-5; 8 bases match TRBD2. The CDR3 contains 13 residues. The germline V gene encodes CDR1 SQVTM and CDR2 ANQGSEA. V was pared by 3 bases and J by 10 bases, with 10 bases of the junction left unmatched. CDR3 DNA sequence: TGCAGCGTTGAGCGAGTCGGTAGCGGGGACCAGTACTTC. Its protein is CSVERVGSGDQYF.

The chain employs TRBV28 and TRBJ1-1; the D gene is possibly TRBD1 (6 bases). Per the germline V gene, CDR1 is MDHEN and CDR2 is SYDVKM. This CDR3 has 13 residues. The V gene lost 8 bases and the J gene lost 3 bases, with 13 bases spanning the gap. The CDR3 sequence: CASVTGRDTEAFF. The CDR3 region has the DNA TGTGCCAGCGTAACAGGGAGGGACACTGAAGCTTTCTTT.

The genes are TRBV7-9 and TRBJ2-7; perhaps TRBD1 as D (5 bases). CDR1 is SEHNR, CDR2 FQNEAQ, per germline (reference sequence). With 1 base removed from V and 2 bases from J, the gap between germline ends came to 9 bases. The CDR3 totals 14 residues. CDR3 residues: CASSLVRQPYEQYF. The CDR3 coding sequence is TGTGCCAGCAGCTTAGTTAGACAGCCCTACGAGCAGTACTTC.

The rearrangement joins TRBV7-6 to TRBJ1-2; 7 bases map to TRBD1. V lost 5 bases to trimming and J lost 1 base; unmatched junction nucleotides: 7. Germline V gene data show CDR1 as SGHVS and CDR2 as FNYEAQ. There are 15 residues in the CDR3. CDR3 in amino acids: CASSALTGSNYGYTF. The CDR3, as DNA: TGTGCCAGCAGCGCGTTGACAGGGAGTAACTATGGCTACACCTTC.

V usage is TRBV9 and J usage is TRBJ1-4, with D unresolved. V gave up 0 bases and J gave up 6 bases, with 9 bases separating them. The CDR3 is 14 amino acids. Germline CDR1 reads SGDLS; CDR2 reads YYNGEE. This chain's CDR3 is CASSVGATDEKLFF. The DNA for the CDR3 is TGTGCCAGCAGCGTAGGGGCCACAGATGAAAAACTGTTTTTT.

This rearrangement joins TRBV4-1 to TRBJ2-7; no clear D gene. There are 17 residues in the CDR3. The V end lost 0 bases, the J end lost 3 bases, and 18 bases lay between the germline ends. Germline lookup yields CDR1 MGHRA and CDR2 YSYEKL. For the CDR3, the DNA is TGCGCCAGCAGCCAAGACTCCCCTGGCAGGCTGTACTACGAGCAGTACTTC. This translates into CASSQDSPGRLYYEQYF.

The chain couples TRBV9 to TRBJ1-2; TRBD1 matches at 8 bases. The length of the CDR3 is 15 residues. Germline V gives CDR1 SGDLS, CDR2 YYNGEE. J lost 5 bases, V lost 2 bases, and 8 bases had no gene match. The DNA for the CDR3 is TGTGCCAGCAGCGTCGCCAGGGGGCCTGGGTATGGCTACACCTTC. This translates into CASSVARGPGYGYTF.

This rearrangement joins TRBV9 to TRBJ1-3; 10 bases line up with TRBD1. The CDR3 contains 15 residues. Trimming at V came to 3 bases and at J to 2 bases, leaving 2 bases not matched to a gene. Germline CDR1 and CDR2: SGDLS and YYNGEE. CDR3 loop: CASSADRGTGNTIYF. In DNA, the CDR3 is TGTGCCAGCAGCGCGGACAGGGGGACTGGAAACACCATATATTTT.

This rearrangement joins TRBV18 to TRBJ1-6, with 9 bases lining up with TRBD1. CDR1 and CDR2 from the germline V gene are KGHSH and LQKENI. The CDR3 extends over 14 amino acids. The J segment lost 9 bases and the V segment lost 4 bases, leaving 4 bases of the junction unmatched. The CDR3 sequence: CASSLGQGSSPLHF. Here the CDR3 DNA reads TGTGCCAGCTCACTAGGACAGGGGAGTTCACCCCTCCACTTT.

V usage is TRBV28 and J usage is TRBJ1-5; the D is unclear. CDR1 is MDHEN, CDR2 SYDVKM, per germline. The CDR3 runs to 12 residues. V was cut by 3 bases and J by 6 bases, with 6 bases left in between. CDR3: CASSLEGQPQHF. The CDR3 region has the DNA TGTGCCAGCAGTTTGGAGGGTCAGCCCCAGCATTTT.

The sample holds a few counts of this clone. This chain uses TRBV27 with TRBJ2-1, with 14 bases matching TRBD2. The length of the CDR3 is 16 residues. Germline trimming cut 6 bases from V and 8 bases from J; bases unmatched to any gene: 9. Germline V gene sequence: CDR1 MNHEY, CDR2 SMNVEV (reference sequence). The CDR3 nucleotides are TGTGCCAGCAGCTCCGGGACTAGCGGGAGATTCGATGAGCAGTTCTTC. The encoded protein is CASSSGTSGRFDEQFF.

J is TRBJ1-1 and V is TRBV7-2; no clear D. Germline CDR1 SGHTA, CDR2 FQGNSA. The CDR3 runs 13 residues. V lost 5 bases and J lost 2, with 9 bases in between. DNA of the CDR3: TGTGCCAGCAGCCGCGGGCCCAACACTGAAGCTTTCTTT. As protein: CASSRGPNTEAFF.

The chain uses TRBV18 and TRBJ2-3; 8 bases map to TRBD2. After removal of 4 bases from V and 2 bases from J, the junction contained 8 bases not matched to a gene. The germline V gene encodes CDR1 KGHSH and CDR2 LQKENI. This CDR3 has 16 amino acids. DNA for the CDR3: TGTGCCAGCTCACGGGATAGCGGGGCTCTCACAGATACGCAGTATTTT. This codes for CASSRDSGALTDTQYF.

This chain uses TRBV19 with TRBJ1-1; D is perhaps TRBD1 (6 bases). Trimming took 1 base from V and 3 from J, leaving 12 bases between them. The CDR3 has 15 residues. The germline gives CDR1 LNHDA, CDR2 SQIVND (reference sequence). The CDR3 coding sequence is TGTGCCAGTAGTATAGCAGCGGGACATTACACTGAAGCTTTCTTT. Translating gives CASSIAAGHYTEAFF.

This CDR3 is CASSLLIAADTQYF. CDR3 nucleotides: TGTGCCAGCAGCTTGCTGATCGCAGCAGATACGCAGTATTTT. This rearrangement joins TRBV7-6 to TRBJ2-3; D remains unclear. The germline V gene encodes CDR1 SGHVS and CDR2 FNYEAQ. V lost 3 bases to trimming and J lost 4 bases, with 11 bases between them. The CDR3 has 14 residues.

In its sample, this clone was seen a few times. The rearrangement uses TRBV6-6 and TRBJ1-3; D uncertain. In germline, CDR1 is MNHNY, CDR2 SVGAGI (reference sequence). The CDR3 covers 16 residues. V lost 0 bases to trimming and J lost 0 bases, with 9 bases between them. The CDR3 sequence: CASSYSSGISGNTIYF. The CDR3 coding sequence is TGTGCCAGCAGTTACTCGTCGGGGATCTCTGGAAACACCATATATTTT.

The chain uses TRBV7-9 and TRBJ2-3, with a weak D call TRBD1 (5 bases). Per the germline V gene, CDR1 is SEHNR and CDR2 is FQNEAQ (reference sequence). This CDR3 comprises 14 residues. V was trimmed by 6 bases and J by 3 bases, leaving 13 bases between them. The CDR3 is CASSFDSLTDTQYF. For the CDR3, the DNA is TGTGCCAGCAGTTTCGACAGCTTGACAGATACGCAGTATTTT.

This clone appeared a few times. Written as DNA, the CDR3 is TGTGCCAGCAACCTGGGGACAGGAAATTATGAGCAGTTCTTC. Its protein is CASNLGTGNYEQFF. The chain couples TRBV7-2 to TRBJ2-1, with 8 bases lining up with TRBD1. The CDR3 has 14 amino acids. Looked up from germline, CDR1 is SGHTA and CDR2 is FQGNSA. Trimming cost V 7 bases and J 8 bases; bases outside gene matches: 10.

This clone was seen more than once but under ten times. The chain links TRBV27 to TRBJ1-5, with 7 bases fitting TRBD1. J gave up 8 bases and V 5 bases, and 9 bases lay outside the gene matches. The V gene's germline CDR1 is MNHEY and CDR2 SMNVEV (reference sequence). CDR3 length: 14 amino acids. The CDR3 nucleotides are TGTGCCAGCAGTCCCGACAGGGTCAAGGAGCCCCAGCATTTT. This codes for CASSPDRVKEPQHF.